This record covers a single T cell receptor beta chain. Its specificity is not known. Trimming stripped 1 base from V and 1 base from J, with 11 bases between. This CDR3 contains 15 residues. The germline V gene encodes CDR1 SGHTA and CDR2 FQGNSA. TCRdb independently ran MiXCR on the RT-PCR reads; one entry per CDR3 protein. The data hold some 500,000 distinct CDR3 sequences, with approximately 24% observed a single time. The data originate from a study of response to subunit inactivated influenza vaccine. Study-level results: A suggestion made by the authors is that each seasonal influenza vaccination recruits few new T cells.

The chain has TRBV7-2 and TRBJ2-7; the D gene is possibly TRBD1 (5 bases). This specimen consisted of CD4+ T cells sorted from PBMCs, obtained 4 to 6 days after vaccination. The source is a man aged 50 to 60 who received an inactivated influenza vaccine. CDR3: CASSLGQGPSYEQYF. The CDR3 nucleotides are TGTGCCAGCAGCTTAGGTCAGGGCCCGTCCTACGAGCAGTACTTC.